This TCR beta chain was captured in a study of a mutant IDH1 vaccine in newly diagnosed glioma. Time point noted: week 47, end of study. Alongside topical imiquimod, each dose of vaccine comprised 300 ug of mutant IDH1 20-mer peptide. Libraries were prepared by immunoSEQ multiplex PCR; TCRdb keeps only in-frame clonotypes and omits some of them. The repertoire has 40,000 to 45,000 clones, approximately 80% of them found once; the top ten carry 18%. The germline CDR1 and CDR2 sequences are MNHEY and SMNVEV (reference sequence). V lost 6 bases to trimming and J lost 6 bases, with 12 bases between them. The CDR3 loop spans 14 amino acids. In the case of this clone: Its target is unknown.

This sample comprised PBMCs, obtained from a glioma patient whose treatment included an IDH1 peptide vaccine. The clonotype originates from a man in his late teens or twenties with glioma. Some clones in this sample may be carry-over from other donors' samples. The V gene is TRBV27, the J gene TRBJ1-6, with D maybe TRBD1 (6 bases). CDR3 sequence reads: CASSPDRLNSPLHF. The CDR3, as DNA: TGTGCCAGCAGCCCAGACAGGCTTAATTCACCCCTCCACTTT.